Listed below are T cell receptor beta chains from one sample, sequenced in a study of T-cell reconstitution after alpha-beta-depleted transplantation in children. Each CDR3 protein gets one entry after TCRdb re-called the PCR reads with MiXCR. The sample has over 450,000 distinct CDR3 sequences; about 10% are singletons. The specimen comprised PBMCs, sampled before TCRalphabeta/CD19-depleted stem cell transplant. Receptors were obtained from a child younger than 10 with inherited bone marrow failure, due to receive a stem cell transplant. The CDR3 runs from the conserved cysteine through the conserved F or W. The D gene is left open where the match is weak. Clone size, where shown, is once, few, many, or a class for clones that have expanded.

V	size	length	J	D	DNA	CDR3
TRBV5-1	many	16	TRBJ2-1	-	TGCGCCAGCAGCTTGCACGTAGACCCTTCCTACAATGAGCAGTTCTTC	CASSLHVDPSYNEQFF
TRBV10-3	many	16	TRBJ2-3	-	TGTGCCATCAGTGAGTCAACGGAGGGCCAAACCAAGGCGCAGTATTTT	CAISESTEGQTKAQYF
TRBV4-3	-	18	TRBJ2-1	TRBD2	TGCGCCAGCAGCCAAGTGACAGGGAGACTAGCGGGGATCAATGAGCAGTTCTTC	CASSQVTGRLAGINEQFF
TRBV29-1	few	16	TRBJ2-7	TRBD1	TGCAGCGTTGGATCGTTTGCAGGGGGTGTCTCCTACGAGCAGTACTTC	CSVGSFAGGVSYEQYF
TRBV12-3/TRBV12-4	many	13	TRBJ2-2	-	TGTGCCAGCAGGCGCTCTAACGCCGGGGAGCTGTTTTTT	CASRRSNAGELFF
TRBV12-3/TRBV12-4	many	14	TRBJ2-4	TRBD2	TGTGCCAGCAGTTTCGGGGGGTCCAAAAACATTCAGTACTTC	CASSFGGSKNIQYF
TRBV7-9	many	12	TRBJ2-3	-	TGTGCCAGCAGCTTGGGGGGAGGTACGCAGTATTTT	CASSLGGGTQYF
TRBV7-8	-	14	TRBJ2-7	-	TGTGCCAGCAGCTTATGGTCTATGGAAAACGAGCAGTACTTC	CASSLWSMENEQYF
TRBV4-3	many	13	TRBJ2-7	-	TGCGCCAGCAGCCAAGGGGTCCCCTACGAGCAGTACTTC	CASSQGVPYEQYF
TRBV5-4	few	15	TRBJ2-2	-	TGTGCCAGCAGCCCCGGGCCAGCCCACACCGGGGAGCTGTTTTTT	CASSPGPAHTGELFF
TRBV20-1	many	15	TRBJ2-3	TRBD2	TGCAGTGCTAGAACTAGCGGGAGTACGACAGATACGCAGTATTTT	CSARTSGSTTDTQYF
TRBV5-1	many	12	TRBJ1-3	TRBD1	TGCGCCAGCAGGCGGGACAGAGACGCCATATATTTT	CASRRDRDAIYF
TRBV4-3	many	20	TRBJ2-3	TRBD2	TGCGCCAGCAGCCAAGAATTGCCCGACTTAGCGGGAGGGGGCACAGATACGCAGTATTTT	CASSQELPDLAGGGTDTQYF
TRBV5-6	-	21	TRBJ2-7	TRBD2	TGTGCCAGCAGCTTGAGGGTTGCGGAAGGACTAGCGGTTCACCCCTCCTACGAGCAGTACTTC	CASSLRVAEGLAVHPSYEQYF
TRBV29-1	many	15	TRBJ2-7	-	TGCAGCGTTGAAGATGGGGGGCGCAAAGGATGGGAGCAGTACTTC	CSVEDGGRKGWEQYF
TRBV18	-	17	TRBJ2-3	TRBD2	TGTGCCAGCTCACCACCGACTAGCGGGCCCTACACAGATACGCAGTATTTT	CASSPPTSGPYTDTQYF
TRBV29-1	many	13	TRBJ2-3	TRBD2	TGCAGCGTGGACCGGGAGGGCACAGATACGCAGTATTTT	CSVDREGTDTQYF
TRBV2	-	14	TRBJ2-1	TRBD2	TGTGCCAGTGAGGGGGGGCTAGCGGGAGAAGAGCAGTTCTTC	CASEGGLAGEEQFF
TRBV7-2	many	14	TRBJ2-3	TRBD1	TGTGCCAGCAGCTACCAGACAGGGCCAGATACGCAGTATTTT	CASSYQTGPDTQYF
TRBV29-1	-	14	TRBJ2-1	-	TGCAGCGTTTGGGAGTTGGGGGGCTACAATGAGCAGTTCTTC	CSVWELGGYNEQFF
TRBV4-3	many	15	TRBJ2-1	TRBD2	TGCGCCAGCAGGCCCACGGGAGGGCACGGGTATGAGCAGTTCTTC	CASRPTGGHGYEQFF
TRBV2	few	14	TRBJ1-5	-	TGTGCCAGCAGCCCCGGGACATTAAATCAGCCCCAGCATTTT	CASSPGTLNQPQHF
TRBV12-3/TRBV12-4	few	16	TRBJ2-7	TRBD2	TGTGCCAGCAGCCAAATCGGACTAGCGGAGGGTCACGAGCAGTACTTC	CASSQIGLAEGHEQYF
TRBV15	many	12	TRBJ2-1	-	TGTGCCACCAGCAGGCAGGGACTTCCGCAGTTCTTC	CATSRQGLPQFF
TRBV29-1	many	14	TRBJ2-6	-	TGCAGCGTTGAAGTGGGGTTCGGGGCCAACGTCCTGACTTTC	CSVEVGFGANVLTF
TRBV10-3	few	15	TRBJ2-1	-	TGTGCCATCAGTGGGGCCCGGAACGCTCGCAATGAGCAGTTCTTC	CAISGARNARNEQFF
TRBV29-1	many	17	TRBJ2-1	-	TGCAGCGTTGAAGATGGGTTCCGGGAGTCTTCCTACAATGAGCAGTTCTTC	CSVEDGFRESSYNEQFF
TRBV5-1	many	14	TRBJ2-3	TRBD2	TGCGCCAGCAGCTCAGCGGGAAGCACAGATACGCAGTATTTT	CASSSAGSTDTQYF
TRBV5-1	many	14	TRBJ2-5	-	TGTGCCAGCAGCCTAGGGGCAGGGCAAGAGACCCAGTACTTC	CASSLGAGQETQYF
TRBV30	many	17	TRBJ2-3	-	TGTGCCTGGAGTACCGAATGGTGGCTAGCAGATACAGATACGCAGTATTTT	CAWSTEWWLADTDTQYF
TRBV3-1	many	13	TRBJ2-7	-	TGTGCCAGCAGTCAAGGATGGTGGAACGAGCAGTACTTC	CASSQGWWNEQYF
TRBV7-9	many	13	TRBJ2-2	-	TGTGCCAGCAGCTTATCCCTCCCCGGGGAGCTGTTTTTT	CASSLSLPGELFF
TRBV6-2/TRBV6-3	many	15	TRBJ2-7	TRBD1	TGTGCCAGCACCGGACCCGGGACAGGTCTCTACGAGCAGTACTTC	CASTGPGTGLYEQYF
TRBV27	many	14	TRBJ2-4	-	TGTGCCAGCAGTTTACTTCAGGGGTCAGACATTCAGTACTTC	CASSLLQGSDIQYF
TRBV4-1	many	17	TRBJ2-7	-	TGCGCCAGCAGCCAGCCCGGGCGGACGGGGTCGGGCGACGAGCAGTACTTC	CASSQPGRTGSGDEQYF
TRBV29-1	few	13	TRBJ1-1	-	TGCAGCGGCCGGACAGCCAAGAACACTGAAGCTTTCTTT	CSGRTAKNTEAFF
TRBV5-1	-	15	TRBJ2-5	TRBD1	TGCGCCAGCAGCAGGCCTACAGGGGGCTCAGAGACCCAGTACTTC	CASSRPTGGSETQYF
TRBV6-6	-	13	TRBJ2-1	-	TGTGCCAGCAGTTACTCCGGGGCCTATGAGCAGTTCTTC	CASSYSGAYEQFF
TRBV20-1	many	11	TRBJ2-3	-	TGCAGTGCTAATAGCCGCGATACGCAGTATTTT	CSANSRDTQYF
TRBV3-1	-	13	TRBJ2-7	-	TGTGCCAGCAGCCAAGTTAGCCCCTACGAGCAGTACTTC	CASSQVSPYEQYF
TRBV15	many	16	TRBJ2-5	TRBD1	TGTGCCACCAGCACTCTTTTCTGGGACAGCCAAGAGACCCAGTACTTC	CATSTLFWDSQETQYF
TRBV20-1	few	14	TRBJ2-7	TRBD2	TGCAGTGCTGGACGACTAGCGGGAGGCCACGAGCAGTACTTC	CSAGRLAGGHEQYF
TRBV12-3/TRBV12-4	many	15	TRBJ2-7	-	TGTGCCAGCAGTTTAGCGTGGGACGCATATAACGAGCAGTACTTC	CASSLAWDAYNEQYF
TRBV20-1	many	16	TRBJ2-2	TRBD1	TGCAGTGCTAGAGGATACAGGGGTGCGAACACCGGGGAGCTGTTTTTT	CSARGYRGANTGELFF
TRBV27	many	12	TRBJ2-3	-	TGTGCCAGCAGTTTTACCGGAGATACGCAGTATTTT	CASSFTGDTQYF
TRBV12-3/TRBV12-4	many	15	TRBJ2-7	TRBD2	TGTGCCAGCAGCGGGGGGGGAACAGCTTCCTACGAGCAGTACTTC	CASSGGGTASYEQYF
TRBV12-3/TRBV12-4	few	19	TRBJ2-1	TRBD2	TGTGCCAGCAGTTTCGTCTCGGGACTAGCGGGAGTTTCCTACAATGAGCAGTTCTTC	CASSFVSGLAGVSYNEQFF
TRBV3-1	many	15	TRBJ1-5	-	TGTGCCAGCAGCCAAGAACTCGATAGCAATCAGCCCCAGCATTTT	CASSQELDSNQPQHF
TRBV18	few	15	TRBJ1-1	TRBD1	TGTGCCAGCTCACGACCGGGACAGGGGAACACTGAAGCTTTCTTT	CASSRPGQGNTEAFF
TRBV7-2	-	14	TRBJ2-1	TRBD2	TGTGCCAGCAGCTTAGTGGGGGGGTTGGCGGAGCAGTTCTTC	CASSLVGGLAEQFF
TRBV6-2/TRBV6-3	many	17	TRBJ2-7	-	TGTGCCAGCAGTTACCCGACGAAGGGGACATACTCCTACGAGCAGTACTTC	CASSYPTKGTYSYEQYF
TRBV18	-	18	TRBJ2-5	-	TGTGCCAGCTCACCACTGGCAGGGATGAAGGGGATCCAAGAGACCCAGTACTTC	CASSPLAGMKGIQETQYF
TRBV10-3	many	17	TRBJ2-2	-	TGTGCCATCAGTGGGGGGCAGGAGAGATGGAACACCGGGGAGCTGTTTTTT	CAISGGQERWNTGELFF
TRBV20-1	few	14	TRBJ2-2	-	TGCAGTGCTTTCTTGGCGGGGTTGAGCGGGGAGCTGTTTTTT	CSAFLAGLSGELFF